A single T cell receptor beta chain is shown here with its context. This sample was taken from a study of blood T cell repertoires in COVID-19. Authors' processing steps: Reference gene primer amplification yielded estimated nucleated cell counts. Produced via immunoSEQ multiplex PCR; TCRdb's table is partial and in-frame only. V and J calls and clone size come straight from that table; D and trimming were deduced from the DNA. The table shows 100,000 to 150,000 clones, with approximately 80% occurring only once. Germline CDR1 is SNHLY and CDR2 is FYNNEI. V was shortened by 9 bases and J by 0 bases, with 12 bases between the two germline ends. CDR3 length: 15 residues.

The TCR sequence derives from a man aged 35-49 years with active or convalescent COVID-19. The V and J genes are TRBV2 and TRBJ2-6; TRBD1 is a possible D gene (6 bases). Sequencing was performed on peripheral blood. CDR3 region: CARGQSTSGANVLTF. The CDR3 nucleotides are TGTGCCAGAGGACAGTCCACCTCTGGGGCCAACGTCCTGACTTTC.